This TCR beta chain came from a study of T cells in pancreatic ductal adenocarcinoma. Points from the study as a whole: Tumor and blood clonality did not differ significantly, about 0.11 versus 0.072. Tumor samples had fewer productive templates and approximately 8-fold fewer unique clonotypes than blood. The resected cohort was biased toward the minority with early-stage disease. Tumor-versus-blood clonality comparisons may be biased toward lower tumor diversity.

The selected patients with pancreatic ductal adenocarcinoma had surgery but no neoadjuvant therapy. A note on this clone: Its antigen is undetermined.

Sequenced by immunoSEQ multiplex PCR; TCRdb stores in-frame clones only, minus some. The sample carries around 31,000 clones, approximately 94% recorded once. The V and J ends lost 4 bases and 7 bases respectively, with 16 bases between them. Germline CDR1 and CDR2: MNHEY and SMNVEV (reference sequence). The CDR3 extends over 14 amino acids. The sequenced sample consisted of PBMCs. The sequence came from a human donor with pancreatic ductal adenocarcinoma. V is TRBV27 and J is TRBJ1-2; no definite D call. DNA for the CDR3: TGTGCCAGCAGTTCTGCCCTTGGGAGCTCTGGCTACACCTTC. Translating it yields CASSSALGSSGYTF.